One sample yielded the 21 T cell receptor beta chains listed below, sequenced in a study of identical twins. From the 5' RACE reads, TCRdb called clonotypes with MiXCR, one entry per CDR3 protein. The repertoire consists of approximately 550,000 distinct CDR3 sequences, with 20% to 25% occurring once and the leading ten covering 0.4% to 0.6%. The data also belong to a second study, concerning yellow fever vaccine responses in identical twins.

Sequencing input: CD4+ T cells sorted from blood. Receptors originate from a woman between 18 and 30 years old in good health.

This clonotype came up a few times. This chain uses TRBV5-1 with TRBJ2-6; 8 bases line up with TRBD1. The CDR3 covers 17 residues. Germline lookup yields CDR1 SGHRS and CDR2 YFSETQ. V was pared by 2 bases and J by 0 bases, with 4 bases of the junction left unmatched. The CDR3 sequence is CASSFRGQSSGANVLTF. The CDR3 nucleotides read TGCGCCAGCAGCTTCAGGGGGCAGAGCTCTGGGGCCAACGTCCTGACTTTC.

V gene TRBV20-1 combines with J gene TRBJ2-3; no firm D call. The ends were cut back, 6 bases at V and 6 bases at J, with 10 bases in the middle. CDR1 and CDR2 (germline): DFQATT, SNEGSKA (reference sequence). The CDR3 is 11 residues long. CDR3 sequence (DNA): TGCAGTGCATCCCCTGCTGATACGCAGTATTTT. Its translation: CSASPADTQYF.

This clonotype was observed a handful of times. This chain connects TRBV25-1 to TRBJ2-5, with D perhaps matching TRBD2 (6 bases). V gave up 8 bases and J gave up 1 base, with 14 bases separating them. CDR3 size: 14 residues. Germline V gene lookup returns CDR1 MGHDK and CDR2 SYGVNS. CDR3 protein: CASPRGSPQETQYF. The CDR3 coding sequence is TGTGCCAGCCCTCGGGGGAGCCCCCAAGAGACCCAGTACTTC.

The chain joins TRBV9 to TRBJ2-1; no clear D gene. The CDR3 spans 13 residues. Between the trimmed V and J ends, which lost 0 bases and 8 bases, there was a span of 9 bases. Germline values: CDR1 SGDLS, CDR2 YYNGEE. The CDR3 sequence: CASSVVLGDEQFF. The DNA of the CDR3 is TGTGCCAGCAGCGTAGTACTTGGAGATGAGCAGTTCTTC.

In this sample, this clonotype turned up a few times. This rearrangement joins TRBV12-3 or TRBV12-4 to TRBJ2-2; D uncertain. The CDR3 extends over 14 amino acids. V was trimmed by 6 bases and J by 0 bases, leaving 8 bases between them. The CDR3 DNA follows: TGTGCCAGCAGACGAATAGCGAACACCGGGGAGCTGTTTTTT. It is translated as CASRRIANTGELFF.

The genes are TRBV5-1 and TRBJ2-5; tentatively, D is TRBD1 (6 bases). This CDR3 is 14 amino acids long. CDR1 and CDR2 (germline): SGHRS, YFSETQ. Trimming took 2 bases from V and 5 from J, leaving 13 bases between them. The CDR3 loop reads CASSFTGRRETQYF. CDR3 nucleotide sequence: TGCGCCAGCAGCTTTACAGGGCGTCGGGAGACCCAGTACTTC.

This clonotype has a handful of counts. V usage is TRBV18 and J usage is TRBJ2-7, with 8 bases aligning to TRBD2. In germline, CDR1 is KGHSH, CDR2 LQKENI. The V gene end was trimmed by 2 bases and the J gene end by 7 bases; junction bases not matched to a gene: 10. The length of the CDR3 is 15 residues. Written as DNA, the CDR3 is TGTGCCAGCTCACCAGGTAGCGGGGAGTTTGGAGAGCAGTACTTC. Translated: CASSPGSGEFGEQYF.

V gene TRBV2 combines with J gene TRBJ1-5; 7 nucleotides agree with TRBD1. The CDR3 spans 14 residues. V lost 6 bases and J lost 3; bases outside the gene matches: 5. The germline gives CDR1 SNHLY, CDR2 FYNNEI. The CDR3 region has the DNA TGTGCCAGCAGCGCGGGACAGACCAATCAGCCCCAGCATTTT. This encodes CASSAGQTNQPQHF.

The V call is TRBV4-1, the J call TRBJ2-2; D perhaps matches TRBD2 (7 bases). The germline V gene encodes CDR1 MGHRA and CDR2 YSYEKL. The V end lost 6 bases, the J end lost 7 bases, and 18 bases lay between the germline ends. The CDR3 length is 15 residues. The CDR3 nucleotides read TGCGCCAGCAGTCGAAGAGGGGGGGGAAGCGGGGAGCTGTTTTTT. As protein: CASSRRGGGSGELFF.

This clonotype was seen a few times. The chain carries TRBV6-6 and TRBJ2-7; D is possibly TRBD2 (6 bases). Germline assignment: CDR1 MNHNY and CDR2 SVGAGI (reference sequence). V lost 8 bases and J 3 bases, leaving 11 bases between the germline ends. This CDR3 is built from 12 residues. The CDR3 sequence is CASGDSVYEQYF. DNA for the CDR3: TGTGCCAGCGGGGACTCAGTCTACGAGCAGTACTTC.

V is TRBV28 and J is TRBJ2-7, with 8 nucleotides matching TRBD1. The J segment lost 3 bases and the V segment lost 3 bases, leaving 1 base of the junction unmatched. The germline V gene has CDR1 MDHEN and CDR2 SYDVKM. The CDR3 consists of 13 residues. CDR3: CASSLTGVYEQYV. Here the CDR3 DNA reads TGTGCCAGCAGTTTGACAGGGGTCTACGAGCAGTACGTC.

V usage is TRBV12-3 or TRBV12-4 and J usage is TRBJ2-5, with TRBD2 as a possible D gene (5 bases). Deletions cut 5 bases from V and 5 bases from J, with 12 bases between. The CDR3 spans 13 residues. This CDR3 reads CASSQLVQETQYF. CDR3 DNA: TGTGCCAGCAGTCAACTAGTGCAGGAGACCCAGTACTTC.

There are a few counts of this clonotype. The rearrangement joins TRBV7-9 to TRBJ2-5; D possibly corresponds to TRBD1 (6 bases). The germline gives CDR1 SEHNR, CDR2 FQNEAQ (reference sequence). With 7 bases removed from V and 4 bases from J, the gap between germline ends came to 22 bases. This CDR3 is 16 amino acids long. CDR3 bases: TGTGCCAGCATCCCCGGGACATCGAAGAGAAGAGAGACCCAGTACTTC. Its protein is CASIPGTSKRRETQYF.

This clonotype was seen a handful of times. This chain connects TRBV2 to TRBJ2-6; tentatively, D is TRBD2 (5 bases). Germline values: CDR1 SNHLY, CDR2 FYNNEI. The CDR3 is made up of 16 amino acids. V was cut by 5 bases and J by 1 base, with 12 bases left in between. In DNA form, the CDR3 reads TGTGCCAGCAGTTATCCTCGCGGGTCTGGGGCCAACGTCCTGACTTTC. This codes for CASSYPRGSGANVLTF. The whole variable domain, filled in from reference TRBV2 and TRBJ2-6, reads EPEVTQTPSHQVTQMGQEVILRCVPISNHLYFYWYRQILGQKVEFLVSFYNNEISEKSEIFDDQFSVERPDGSNFTLKIRSTKLEDSAMYFCASSYPRGSGANVLTFGAGSRLTVL.

This clonotype turned up a few times. V and J are TRBV7-2 and TRBJ2-5, with D perhaps matching TRBD2 (6 bases). Looked up from germline, CDR1 is SGHTA and CDR2 is FQGNSA. This CDR3 region has 15 residues. Trimming took 5 bases from V and 2 from J, leaving 15 bases between them. CDR3 loop: CASSPDGGSQETQYF. For the CDR3, the DNA is TGTGCCAGCAGCCCAGATGGGGGGTCTCAAGAGACCCAGTACTTC.

The chain employs TRBV29-1 and TRBJ2-1, with no clear D. Trimming stripped 5 bases from V and 11 bases from J, with 13 bases between. CDR3 length: 11 residues. Per the germline V gene, CDR1 is SQVTM and CDR2 is ANQGSEA. CDR3 nucleotides: TGCAGCGTTTCCTTAACAGATCAGCAGTTCTTC. Its translation is CSVSLTDQQFF.

The chain is built from TRBV28 and TRBJ2-7; tentatively, D is TRBD1 (5 bases). V was clipped by 6 bases and J by 2 bases, with 11 bases between them. Germline V lookup: CDR1 MDHEN, CDR2 SYDVKM. The CDR3 totals 13 residues. The CDR3 DNA reads TGTGCCAGCAGCTTACAGGTAACCTACGAGCAGTACTTC. Protein sequence: CASSLQVTYEQYF.

This clonotype was seen only a few times. J is TRBJ2-7 and V is TRBV7-8; 7 nucleotides line up with TRBD1. Germline lookup yields CDR1 SGHVS and CDR2 FQNEAQ. The ends lost 1 base at V and 2 bases at J; junction bases unmatched: 5. The CDR3 totals 15 residues. CDR3 nucleotide sequence: TGTGCCAGCAGCTTAGTGCCAGGGGGTCCCTACGAGCAGTACTTC. Translating gives CASSLVPGGPYEQYF.

This chain joins TRBV6-1 and TRBJ1-1, with no clear D. Germline values: CDR1 MNHNS, CDR2 SASEGT. Trimming removed 7 bases at V and 0 bases at J, with 18 bases between. CDR3 size: 16 residues. The CDR3 sequence is CASKPALQELNTEAFF. CDR3 sequence (DNA): TGTGCCAGCAAGCCTGCCCTTCAAGAGCTGAACACTGAAGCTTTCTTT.

In its sample, this clonotype was seen once. This chain uses TRBV7-3 with TRBJ2-2, with D possibly being TRBD2 (5 bases). Trimming pared 2 bases from V and 4 bases from J, leaving 11 bases between. CDR3 length: 15 residues. The germline CDR1 and CDR2 sequences are SGHTA and FQGTGA. For the CDR3, the DNA is TGTGCCAGCAGCTTAGCCAGCCGGGGCACCGGGGAGCTGTTTTTT. This encodes CASSLASRGTGELFF.

This clonotype occurred once. CDR3 sequence: CASSLPRAGELFF. The DNA of the CDR3 is TGTGCCAGCAGTTTACCCCGAGCCGGGGAGCTGTTTTTT. The chain carries TRBV12-3 or TRBV12-4 and TRBJ2-2; D gene ambiguous. The CDR3 loop spans 13 amino acids. V lost 2 bases and J 6 bases, leaving 7 bases between the germline ends.